This T cell receptor (beta chain) was captured in a study of blood T cell repertoires in COVID-19. TCRdb's copy holds only in-frame clones and misses some; the assay was immunoSEQ multiplex PCR. The profile shows a few hundred thousand clones, 85% of them singletons. The ends were cut back, 9 bases at V and 2 bases at J, with 14 bases in the middle. The CDR3 extends over 13 amino acids. Germline assignment: CDR1 WSHSY and CDR2 SAAADI. The receptor was derived from a woman aged 45-65 years who had been exposed to COVID-19. Material: PBMCs or T cells enriched from blood (not recorded which). The chain is built from TRBV10-2 and TRBJ2-7, with D possibly matching TRBD1 (6 bases). CDR3 region: CASTQQGAYEQYF. In DNA form, the CDR3 reads TGCGCCAGTACCCAACAGGGAGCCTACGAGCAGTACTTC.